This passage covers 10 T cell receptor beta chains from one sample sequenced in a study of blood T cell repertoires in COVID-19. TCRdb's copy holds only in-frame clones and misses some; the assay was immunoSEQ multiplex PCR. The sample yields hundreds of thousands of clones, nearly 85% seen once. Sequencing input: peripheral blood. The receptors here all came from a woman aged 25 to 45 with COVID-19, enrolled during active disease.

This chain uses TRBV2 with TRBJ2-7, with TRBD2 matching over 11 bases. There are 14 residues in the CDR3. CDR1 and CDR2 (germline): SNHLY, FYNNEI. With V trimmed by 5 bases and J by 2 bases, 2 bases remained unmatched. CDR3 amino acids: CASSLAGGAYEQYF. The CDR3 nucleotides are TGTGCCAGCAGTCTAGCGGGAGGTGCCTACGAGCAGTACTTC.

This clone was observed a single time. The rearrangement uses TRBV28 and TRBJ1-2, with D possibly TRBD1 on 6 matching bases. V was pared by 4 bases and J by 6 bases, with 15 bases between. The CDR3 totals 14 residues. Germline lookup yields CDR1 MDHEN and CDR2 SYDVKM. CDR3 region: CASSSVASGDGYTF. The CDR3 DNA sequence: TGTGCCAGCAGTTCGGTAGCGTCAGGGGATGGCTACACCTTC.

This sequence joins TRBV7-8 and TRBJ1-1; 10 nucleotides align to TRBD1. The length of the CDR3 is 15 residues. CDR1 is SGHVS, CDR2 FQNEAQ, per germline. V gave up 3 bases and J gave up 6 bases; unmatched junction bases: 7. The CDR3 protein is CASSFRQGASSEAFF. Written as DNA, the CDR3 is TGTGCCAGCAGCTTTAGACAGGGGGCGAGCTCTGAAGCTTTCTTT.

This clone was observed a single time. V gene TRBV6-2 or TRBV6-3 combines with J gene TRBJ1-5, with a possible D match to TRBD1 (5 bases). The CDR3 totals 18 residues. Trimming left V 3 bases short and J 1 base short, with 19 bases between. Germline V gene lookup returns CDR1 MNHEY and CDR2 SVGEGT. The CDR3 here is CASSYGQGGVWSNQPQHF. The CDR3 coding sequence is TGTGCCAGCAGTTATGGCCAGGGAGGTGTTTGGAGCAATCAGCCCCAGCATTTT.

V and J are TRBV29-1 and TRBJ2-1; D is possibly TRBD2 (5 bases). Germline V CDR1 and CDR2: SQVTM, ANQGSEA. Trimming shortened V by 4 bases and J by 7 bases, and 17 bases separated the two germline ends. The CDR3 length is 14 residues. The CDR3 sequence: CSVGETTPGNEQFF. CDR3 DNA: TGCAGCGTTGGGGAGACAACCCCGGGGAATGAGCAGTTCTTC.

The chain combines TRBV6-2 or TRBV6-3 with TRBJ1-5; D gene unclear. The V gene's germline CDR1 is MNHEY and CDR2 SVGEGT. V lost 3 bases and J lost 0, with 15 bases in between. This CDR3 has 17 residues. In nucleotides, the CDR3 is TGTGCCAGCAGTTATACGAAAGGCAGAGGTAGCAATCAGCCCCAGCATTTT. It yields the protein CASSYTKGRGSNQPQHF.

The chain carries TRBV23-1 and TRBJ2-7, with TRBD2 matching over 12 bases. TRBV23-1 is reported as an ORF; its role is uncertain. Losses at the gene ends were 6 bases for V and 3 bases for J; bases not matched to a gene: 6. The CDR3 consists of 15 residues. CDR3 nucleotide sequence: TGCGCCAGCAGCGGTACTAGCGGGAGGCTCTACGAGCAGTACTTC. Amino acids: CASSGTSGRLYEQYF.

This chain links TRBV7-9 with TRBJ1-2; 9 bases align to TRBD1. Trimming at V came to 5 bases and at J to 2 bases, leaving 3 bases not matched to a gene. Germline lookup yields CDR1 SEHNR and CDR2 FQNEAQ (reference sequence). The CDR3 is made up of 14 amino acids. The CDR3 sequence: CASSIGQGNYGYTF. As DNA, the CDR3 is TGTGCCAGCAGCATTGGACAGGGGAACTATGGCTACACCTTC.

This chain joins TRBV27 and TRBJ2-3, with TRBD1 matching over 7 bases. V lost 5 bases and J lost 1; bases outside the gene matches: 9. The V gene's germline CDR1 is MNHEY and CDR2 SMNVEV (reference sequence). The CDR3 runs to 16 residues. The CDR3 DNA reads TGTGCCAGCAGTCCGCTCGACAGGGTAGGCACAGATACGCAGTATTTT. Translation: CASSPLDRVGTDTQYF.

The rearrangement uses TRBV14 and TRBJ1-4, with 10 bases matching TRBD1. The CDR3 has 14 residues. With 11 bases clipped from V and 8 bases from J, the junction kept 11 bases outside the gene matches. CDR1 SGHDN and CDR2 FVKESK come from the germline V gene. The CDR3 DNA reads TGTGCCCAGAAACGGGACAGGGGTCGAGAAAAACTGTTTTTT. It is translated as CAQKRDRGREKLFF.